The 26 T cell receptor beta chains below were found in one sample sequenced in a study of T cells in Graves' hyperthyroidism and ophthalmopathy (dated by TCRdb to about 2019). Library construction relied on multiplex PCR. Sequencing was performed on an Illumina HiSeq 2000. The TCR beta CDR3 regions were amplified from the RNA transcripts. The first round of RT-PCR for the TCR CDR3 was performed with the HTBI primer set and the Qiagen OneStep RT-PCR kit. TCRdb passed the public sequencing reads through fastp at Q25 and MiXCR, retaining productive beta sequences. Identical CDR3 protein sequences are pooled into one entry, listed with their most common genes and DNA. The sample includes 700,000 or so distinct CDR3 sequences, with less than 20% observed a single time. Of the sample, approximately 8.4% is held by the ten largest clones. The sequenced sample consisted of blood. The receptors were gathered from a man younger than 35 with Graves' hyperthyroidism.

J is TRBJ2-5 and V is TRBV4-1; 13 bases agree with TRBD2. The J call is doubtful: the DNA matches TRBJ2-1 better. The germline V gene has CDR1 MGHRA and CDR2 YSYEKL. The CDR3 sequence is 16 residues long. The CDR3 bases are TGCGCCAGCAGCCAAGATCACCGGACTAGCGGGAGATCCCAGTTCTTC. Translated, it gives CASSQDHRTSGRSQFF.

This chain links TRBV6-5 with TRBJ2-2; no firm D call. The V gene lost 0 bases and the J gene lost 4 bases, with 15 bases spanning the gap. This CDR3 comprises 17 residues. The germline V gene encodes CDR1 MNHEY and CDR2 SVGAGI. The CDR3 spells CASSYSVVSGGTGELFF. DNA of the CDR3: TGTGCCAGCAGTTACTCGGTTGTTTCTGGCGGCACCGGGGAGCTGTTTTTT.

The table lists this clonotype with a few counts. The gene calls are TRBV29-1 and TRBJ1-2; the D is unclear. Germline CDR1 is SQVTM and CDR2 is ANQGSEA. The CDR3 extends over 12 amino acids. V dropped 1 base and J dropped 2 bases, with 5 bases sitting between them. The CDR3 DNA reads as TGCAGCGTTGAAGGCAGAAACTATGGCTACACCTTC. Encoded protein: CSVEGRNYGYTF.

DNA for the CDR3: TGTGCCAGTAGTGATGGGGCGGATCGCTACACCTTC. Residues: CASSDGADRYTF. The chain carries TRBV19 and TRBJ1-2, with a tentative D call TRBD1 (5 bases). Trimming removed 5 bases at V and 9 bases at J, with 13 bases between. The length of the CDR3 is 12 residues. CDR1 is LNHDA, CDR2 SQIVND, per germline (reference sequence).

Many counts were recorded for this clonotype. The chain carries TRBV20-1 and TRBJ2-3; 11 bases agree with TRBD2. This CDR3 is built from 16 residues. Trimming at V came to 3 bases and at J to 5 bases, leaving 10 bases not matched to a gene. The germline CDR1 and CDR2 sequences are DFQATT and SNEGSKA (reference sequence). CDR3 residues: CSASWLAGGSLDTQYF. The CDR3 coding sequence is TGCAGTGCTAGTTGGCTAGCGGGAGGATCGTTAGATACGCAGTATTTT.

The chain combines TRBV5-1 with TRBJ2-5, with D possibly being TRBD1 (5 bases). CDR1 and CDR2 (germline): SGHRS, YFSETQ. V gave up 2 bases and J gave up 5 bases, with 13 bases separating them. The CDR3 covers 14 residues. The CDR3 DNA is TGCGCCAGCAGCTTCAGGGTACTCCGGGAGACCCAGTACTTC. It codes for CASSFRVLRETQYF. The variable domain in full, completed from reference TRBV5-1 and TRBJ2-5, reads KAGVTQTPRYLIKTRGQQVTLSCSPISGHRSVSWYQQTPGQGLQFLFEYFSETQRNKGNFPGRFSGRQFSNSRSEMNVSTLELGDSALYLCASSFRVLRETQYFGPGTRLLVL.

The V and J genes are TRBV6-2 or TRBV6-3 and TRBJ1-2; a weak D match, TRBD1 (5 bases). Trimming removed 4 bases at V and 7 bases at J, with 13 bases between. The CDR3 has 13 residues. Germline V CDR1 and CDR2: MNHEY, SVGEGT. CDR3 protein: CASSSLRGSGYTF. The CDR3, as DNA: TGTGCCAGCAGTTCGTTAAGGGGAAGTGGCTACACCTTC.

This clonotype has at least ten counts. This rearrangement joins TRBV20-1 to TRBJ2-7; 7 positions agree with TRBD2. This CDR3 has 15 amino acids. Looked up from germline, CDR1 is DFQATT and CDR2 is SNEGSKA (reference sequence). Trimming took 0 bases from V and 4 from J; bases not matched to a gene: 9. The CDR3 reads CSARDRAGAVYEQYF. The CDR3 nucleotides read TGCAGTGCTAGAGATCGGGCGGGAGCAGTATACGAGCAGTACTTC.

The table lists this clonotype with many counts. The gene calls are TRBV28 and TRBJ1-1, with D maybe TRBD1 (6 bases). This CDR3 spans 15 amino acids. Germline CDR1 is MDHEN and CDR2 is SYDVKM. V lost 7 bases to trimming and J lost 0 bases, with 15 bases between them. This CDR3 is CASTLGGLMNTEAFF. The DNA for the CDR3 is TGTGCCAGCACCCTAGGGGGGCTAATGAACACTGAAGCTTTCTTT.

DNA for the CDR3: TGTGCCACCAGCAGAATGGACGGATACAATGAGCAGTTCTTC. It yields the protein CATSRMDGYNEQFF. The chain combines TRBV15 with TRBJ2-1, with D unclear. The V gene lost 2 bases and the J gene lost 4 bases, with 9 bases spanning the gap. The CDR3 loop spans 14 amino acids. Germline V lookup: CDR1 LNHNV, CDR2 YYDKDF (reference sequence).

This clonotype showed up just a few times. This chain connects TRBV20-1 to TRBJ2-4; D perhaps matches TRBD1 (7 bases). The CDR3 loop spans 14 amino acids. The germline CDR1 and CDR2 sequences are DFQATT and SNEGSKA (reference sequence). V was trimmed by 8 bases and J by 8 bases, leaving 22 bases between them. DNA for the CDR3: TGCAGTTCATCAAAAGGGGCAGGGGGGCACATTCAGTACTTC. Translating gives CSSSKGAGGHIQYF.

The V and J genes are TRBV2 and TRBJ2-6; D not certain. Germline CDR1 and CDR2: SNHLY and FYNNEI. The CDR3 totals 15 residues. Trimming cost V 7 bases and J 0 bases, with 10 bases left between them. DNA for the CDR3: TGTGCCAGCACCCTACAGAGCTCTGGGGCCAACGTCCTGACTTTC. Translated, it gives CASTLQSSGANVLTF.

A word on this clonotype: One end of the junction fails to match germline, which may point to a read error. The chain is built from TRBV5-1 and TRBJ2-7, with TRBD2 matching 9 bases. CDR1 SGHRS and CDR2 YFSETQ come from the germline V gene. The CDR3 has 15 residues. In nucleotides, the CDR3 is TGTGCCAGCAGCGGGAGGACTAGATTATCCTACGAGCAGTACTTC. This codes for CASSGRTRLSYEQYF.

This clonotype was observed a handful of times. J is TRBJ2-2 and V is TRBV29-1; 7 positions agree with TRBD1. Germline loops: CDR1 SQVTM, CDR2 ANQGSEA. The CDR3 runs to 14 residues. J lost 2 bases, V lost 3 bases, and 3 bases had no gene match. This CDR3 reads CSVETGYNTGELFF. The CDR3 DNA is TGCAGCGTTGAGACAGGGTACAACACCGGGGAGCTGTTTTTT.

The table lists this clonotype with a few counts. The rearrangement uses TRBV4-1 and TRBJ2-7; 11 bases align to TRBD1. Per the germline V gene, CDR1 is MGHRA and CDR2 is YSYEKL. The junction had 7 bases not matched to a gene; V was cut back by 4 bases and J by 5 bases. The CDR3 is made up of 15 amino acids. The CDR3 here is CASSLWTGGKNEQYF. The CDR3 DNA follows: TGCGCCAGCAGCCTCTGGACAGGGGGCAAGAACGAGCAGTACTTC.

CDR3 amino acids: CASSFVGGGATTEAFF. CDR3 bases: TGTGCCAGCAGTTTTGTCGGGGGCGGGGCTACCACTGAAGCTTTCTTT. The V call is TRBV27, the J call TRBJ1-1; weak D call: TRBD1 (6 bases). Trimming shortened V by 3 bases and J by 4 bases, and 18 bases separated the two germline ends. This CDR3 comprises 16 residues. The V gene's germline CDR1 is MNHEY and CDR2 SMNVEV (reference sequence).

In its sample, this clonotype was seen many times. The chain has TRBV28 and TRBJ2-7, with TRBD1 identical over 8 bases. The CDR3 length is 15 residues. V lost 6 bases to trimming and J lost 5 bases; unmatched junction nucleotides: 12. Germline V gene sequence: CDR1 MDHEN, CDR2 SYDVKM. The chain's CDR3 is CASRQTGVGSDEQYF. DNA for the CDR3: TGTGCCAGCAGGCAGACAGGGGTAGGTTCCGACGAGCAGTACTTC.

The V gene is TRBV5-6, the J gene TRBJ1-2; TRBD1 agrees at 9 bases. V shed 1 base, J shed 0 bases, and the junction held 4 bases outside the gene matches. The CDR3 loop spans 16 amino acids. Germline V gene data show CDR1 as SGHDT and CDR2 as YYEEEE. The CDR3 DNA is TGTGCCAGCAGCTTGACAGGGGGCTTCGCTAACTATGGCTACACCTTC. Translation: CASSLTGGFANYGYTF.

This clonotype was picked up a small number of times. The chain couples TRBV30 to TRBJ1-2; 8 bases fit TRBD1. Germline CDR1 reads GTSNPN; CDR2 reads SVGIG (reference sequence). The length of the CDR3 is 16 residues. J gave up 2 bases and V 0 bases, and 8 bases lay outside the gene matches. CDR3 DNA: TGTGCCTGGAGTGTACTTTGGACAGGGCCAAACTATGGCTACACCTTC. Amino acid sequence: CAWSVLWTGPNYGYTF.

This clonotype occurred a few times. This chain connects TRBV28 to TRBJ2-5; TRBD1 might be the D (6 bases). From germline, CDR1 is MDHEN and CDR2 SYDVKM. V lost 6 bases to trimming and J lost 4 bases, with 15 bases between them. The CDR3 contains 14 residues. The CDR3 is CASSHGQFRETQYF. For the CDR3, the DNA is TGTGCCAGCAGCCACGGACAGTTTCGAGAGACCCAGTACTTC.

This clonotype occurred many times. The chain carries TRBV28 and TRBJ2-7; the match to TRBD2 covers 7 bases. The CDR3 spans 12 residues. Germline V gives CDR1 MDHEN, CDR2 SYDVKM. The V and J ends lost 10 bases and 0 bases, in that order; junction bases with no gene match: 3. The CDR3 DNA is TGTGCCACGGGACTATCCTCCTACGAGCAGTACTTC. Amino acids: CATGLSSYEQYF.

This clonotype showed up many times. The chain uses TRBV6-1 and TRBJ2-5, with D perhaps given as TRBD1 or TRBD2 (5 bases each). The CDR3 has 14 amino acids. The germline gives CDR1 MNHNS, CDR2 SASEGT. V was cut by 5 bases and J by 5 bases, with 15 bases left in between. CDR3 DNA sequence: TGTGCCAGCAGTTTGGGGGACCTGAGGGAGACCCAGTACTTC. Translated, it gives CASSLGDLRETQYF.

The V call is TRBV6-2 or TRBV6-3, the J call TRBJ2-2, with 11 positions matching TRBD1. Germline CDR1 and CDR2: MNHEY and SVGEGT. The CDR3 is 17 amino acids. V lost 2 bases and J lost 5; bases outside the gene matches: 7. The CDR3 is CASSYGQGAAGTGELFF. CDR3 DNA sequence: TGTGCCAGCAGTTACGGACAGGGGGCAGCGGGGACCGGGGAGCTGTTTTTT.

This clonotype was counted a few times. This CDR3 reads CSAVNLAGDNTDTQYF. In DNA, the CDR3 is TGCAGTGCAGTCAATCTAGCGGGGGATAACACAGATACGCAGTATTTT. The rearrangement joins TRBV20-1 to TRBJ2-3; 10 bases fit TRBD2. This CDR3 contains 16 residues. The trim removed 6 bases at V and 2 bases at J, leaving 11 bases unmatched. Germline V lookup: CDR1 DFQATT, CDR2 SNEGSKA (reference sequence).

This clonotype appeared many times. This sequence joins TRBV7-9 and TRBJ2-1, with 13 bases that match TRBD2. CDR1 SEHNR and CDR2 FQNEAQ come from the germline V gene (reference sequence). CDR3 length equals 17 residues. With 7 bases clipped from V and 6 bases from J, the junction kept 12 bases outside the gene matches. For the CDR3, the DNA is TGTGCCAGCACCCAGGCAGGAGGACTAGCGGGAGTCAATGAGCAGTTCTTC. This sequence encodes CASTQAGGLAGVNEQFF.

This clonotype has at least ten counts. The rearrangement joins TRBV2 to TRBJ1-5; D gene unclear. The CDR3 length is 13 residues. V dropped 4 bases and J dropped 4 bases, with 8 bases sitting between them. Germline V gives CDR1 SNHLY, CDR2 FYNNEI. This CDR3 is CASSADGNQPQHF. CDR3 in DNA: TGTGCCAGCAGTGCCGACGGGAATCAGCCCCAGCATTTT.